The rows below give T cell receptor beta chains drawn from one sample of a study of early T cells in non-severe SARS-CoV-2 infection. TCRdb itself ran the 5' RACE reads through MiXCR, one entry per CDR3 protein. The sample yields more than 35,000 distinct CDR3 sequences, over 3.5% seen once. The sample consisted of whole blood. These receptors were taken from an adult who was a healthcare worker with PCR-confirmed SARS-CoV-2 infection or an uninfected control (not recorded which). Each CDR3 is given with its conserved first and last residue. D genes are given only for firm matches. The size entry is marked missing in some rows and otherwise reads once, few, many or a size class.

many,TRBJ1-1,TRBV30,NA,TGTGCCTGGAGACGAGAGAACACTGAAGCTTTCTTT,CAWRRENTEAFF
NA,TRBJ2-2,TRBV4-1,NA,TGCGCCAGCAGCCAAACCCCCGAGGGGGGAGAGGAGCTGTTTTTT,CASSQTPEGGEELFF
many,TRBJ2-7,TRBV6-6,TRBD1,TGTGCCAGCAGTTACTCTGGACAGGGTCTAGACGAGCAGTACTTC,CASSYSGQGLDEQYF
many,TRBJ2-4,TRBV5-1,TRBD2,TGCGCCAGCAGCTCTAGCGGGGGTGGAAGCATTCAGTACTTC,CASSSSGGGSIQYF
many,TRBJ1-1,TRBV7-3,NA,TGTGCCAGCAGCGATGGGCAGGGACCCGCCGGGGTCACTGAAGCTTTCTTT,CASSDGQGPAGVTEAFF
many,TRBJ2-1,TRBV30,NA,TGTGCCTGGAGTGTACGAGCGGCCCGTGGGGAGTTCTTC,CAWSVRAARGEFF
many,TRBJ1-3,TRBV7-2,NA,TGTGCCAGCAGCTTGTTAGGAAACACCATATATTTT,CASSLLGNTIYF
many,TRBJ2-1,TRBV12-3/TRBV12-4,NA,TGTGCCAGCAGTTTTGGGGGGCGCTTGTACAATGAGCAGTTCTTC,CASSFGGRLYNEQFF
many,TRBJ1-1,TRBV2,TRBD1,TGTGCCAGCAAAACAGGGGGCGGTGATGAAGCTTTCTTT,CASKTGGGDEAFF
many,TRBJ2-5,TRBV20-1,TRBD2,TGCAGTGCTAGATCTAGCGGGGGAATGGAGACCCAGTACTTC,CSARSSGGMETQYF
many,TRBJ1-2,TRBV20-1,NA,TGCAGTGCGATACAACAGTCCGTCGACGGCTACACCTTC,CSAIQQSVDGYTF
many,TRBJ2-1,TRBV7-2,NA,TGTGCCAGCAGCCCAGAGCATTTGGCCGTAAATGAGCAGTTCTTC,CASSPEHLAVNEQFF
few,TRBJ2-1,TRBV18,NA,TGTGCCAGCTCACCGGGCAGGTTCCCTAATGAGCAGTTCTTC,CASSPGRFPNEQFF
many,TRBJ1-1,TRBV5-5,NA,TGTGCCAGCAGCTTCTTAACCCCGAGGAACACTGAAGCTTTCTTT,CASSFLTPRNTEAFF
many,TRBJ2-5,TRBV7-6,TRBD2,TGTGCCAGCAGCTATCGGACTAGCGGCCCACAAGAGACCCAGTACTTC,CASSYRTSGPQETQYF
few,TRBJ1-1,TRBV5-1,NA,TGCGCCAGCAGCCAGACGACAGGGAACACTGAAGCTTTCTTT,CASSQTTGNTEAFF
many,TRBJ2-3,TRBV7-9,NA,TGTGCCGGGGGGATTGGAGATACGCAGTATTTT,CAGGIGDTQYF
few,TRBJ2-1,TRBV6-5,NA,TGTGCCAGCAGCTCCGATCTGGGGGGCGAGGGTCCTTTCGGGGAGAATGAGCAGTTCTTC,CASSSDLGGEGPFGENEQFF
many,TRBJ2-1,TRBV12-3/TRBV12-4,TRBD2,TGTGCCAGCAGCCCGACTAGCGGAGAGTACAATGAGCAGTTCTTC,CASSPTSGEYNEQFF
few,TRBJ2-2,TRBV11-2,NA,TGTGCCAGCACCCCAGGGGGGAGGACCGGGGAGCTGTTTTTT,CASTPGGRTGELFF
many,TRBJ2-3,TRBV20-1,NA,TGCAGTGCTAGAGATCTCTCGAGGGCGTTTAGGACAGATACGCAGTATTTT,CSARDLSRAFRTDTQYF
many,TRBJ2-7,TRBV2,TRBD2,TGTGCCAGCGGGGGGGATCCCTCCTACGAGCAGTACTTC,CASGGDPSYEQYF
many,TRBJ1-5,TRBV7-9,NA,TGTGCCAGCAGCTGGGGGGGCAGCAATCAGCCCCAGCATTTT,CASSWGGSNQPQHF
many,TRBJ1-6,TRBV30,NA,TGTGCCTGGAGCAGCTCAGGGGTGTGGAATTCACCCCTCCACTTT,CAWSSSGVWNSPLHF
many,TRBJ2-3,TRBV10-1,NA,TGCGCCAGCAGCCCAAGGACGCGCCCACGAGATACGCAGTATTTT,CASSPRTRPRDTQYF
many,TRBJ2-7,TRBV29-1,NA,TGCAGCGTTGCCGAAGCCTACGAGCAGTACTTC,CSVAEAYEQYF
many,TRBJ1-2,TRBV25-1,TRBD1,TGTGCCAGCAGTGCCTGGGGGACAGGGATTTATGGCTACACCTTC,CASSAWGTGIYGYTF
few,TRBJ2-3,TRBV11-3,TRBD1,TGTGCCAGCAGCTCCTCCGGGACAGGGGGGACAGATACGCAGTATTTT,CASSSSGTGGTDTQYF
NA,TRBJ2-3,TRBV14,NA,TGTGCCAGCAGCCAAGCGGGGTACAGTCGAAATACGCAGTATTTT,CASSQAGYSRNTQYF
many,TRBJ1-4,TRBV5-1,NA,TGCGCCAGCAGCTTGGACGCGGGGGATAATGAAAAACTGTTTTTT,CASSLDAGDNEKLFF
many,TRBJ1-1,TRBV12-3/TRBV12-4,NA,TGTGCCAGCAGCCCATCCGGGACGAATACTGAAGCTTTCTTT,CASSPSGTNTEAFF
NA,TRBJ2-1,TRBV6-6,NA,TGTGCCAGCAAGGACAGCTCCTACAATGAGCAGTTCTTC,CASKDSSYNEQFF
many,TRBJ1-1,TRBV20-1,NA,TGCAGTGCTAGAGTTATCTTGGAAGTTAACACTGAAGCTTTCTTT,CSARVILEVNTEAFF
many,TRBJ2-5,TRBV12-2,NA,TGTGCAAGTCGCTTAGTTCGGACAGGAGCATGGCAAGAGACCCAGTACTTC,CASRLVRTGAWQETQYF
many,TRBJ1-2,TRBV29-1,NA,TGCAGCGTGTGGACAGATTATGGCTACACCTTC,CSVWTDYGYTF
many,TRBJ2-1,TRBV15,NA,TGTGCCACCAGCCGGGGCCCTCTGACTAGCTCCTACAATGAGCAGTTCTTC,CATSRGPLTSSYNEQFF
NA,TRBJ1-1,TRBV6-1,NA,TGTGCCAGCAGGCCTCCCGGGGGGCACACTGAAGCTTTCTTT,CASRPPGGHTEAFF
many,TRBJ2-2,TRBV9,NA,TGTGCCAGCAGCGTATACACCGGGGAGCTGTTTTTT,CASSVYTGELFF
few,TRBJ1-2,TRBV6-6,TRBD1,TGTGCCAGCAGTCCCGATCAGGGGGTTAACTATGGCTACACCTTC,CASSPDQGVNYGYTF
many,TRBJ2-2,TRBV2,NA,TGTGCCAGCAGTCCTGTTCTCGGGGAGCTGTTTTTT,CASSPVLGELFF
many,TRBJ1-1,TRBV30,NA,TGTGCCTGGAGTTTTGAGGGGGATTGGGCTTTCTTT,CAWSFEGDWAFF
few,TRBJ1-5,TRBV5-5,NA,TGTGCCAGCAGCTTCATCCCCAATCAGCCCCAGCATTTT,CASSFIPNQPQHF
many,TRBJ1-2,TRBV30,NA,TGTGCCTGGAACCCCGGACAAGGGATGGGGGGCTACACCTTC,CAWNPGQGMGGYTF
many,TRBJ1-2,TRBV30,NA,TGTGCCTGGAGTGTAACCACCTATGGCTACACCTTC,CAWSVTTYGYTF
NA,TRBJ2-5,TRBV6-5,TRBD2,TGTGCCAGCAGTTACTCCGGGACTAGCGGTCGAGAGACCCAGTACTTC,CASSYSGTSGRETQYF
many,TRBJ1-2,TRBV4-1,TRBD1,TGCGCCAGCAGCCAAGACGGACAGGGGGACTATGGCTACACCTTC,CASSQDGQGDYGYTF